This T cell receptor (beta chain) came from a study of T cell responses to AZD1222 COVID-19 vaccine. Study-level results: Spike-specific TCR breadth and depth both grew after two AZD1222 doses. Nearly half of spike-specific TCRs reportedly target unmutated variant regions. The donors showed a predominance of white British ancestry and of females, with possible underestimation of clonal diversity.

Clones were read by immunoSEQ multiplex PCR, and TCRdb kept only the in-frame ones, dropping some. The table records 120,000 to 150,000 clones, approximately 88% of them present only once. Details on this clone: Its antigen is not known.

The CDR3 length is 14 residues. The V gene's germline CDR1 is SNHLY and CDR2 FYNNEI. The V gene end was trimmed by 8 bases and the J gene end by 2 bases; junction bases not matched to a gene: 3. The V gene is TRBV2, the J gene TRBJ1-5, with TRBD1 matching 10 bases. This specimen consisted of peripheral blood, obtained 28 days after the second dose of the MenACWY control vaccine. This clonotype originated in an adult who received the MenACWY meningococcal vaccine as a control. The DNA of the CDR3 is TGTGCCAGCGACAGGGGGCTTGGCAATCAGCCCCAGCATTTT. It specifies CASDRGLGNQPQHF.